In its sample, the clone carrying this TCR beta chain was seen a few times. Its antigen is undetermined. This specimen belongs to a study of CD8 T cells in ankylosing spondylitis. The study's findings and limits: Prior work had noted some motif variants in reactive arthritis blood and synovial fluid.

CDR1 is SGHTA, CDR2 FQGNSA, per germline. V was shortened by 5 bases and J by 7 bases, with 9 bases between the two germline ends. The CDR3 is 11 residues long. Each CDR3 protein gets one entry after TCRdb re-called the 5' RACE reads with MiXCR. Of around 120,000 distinct CDR3 sequences in the sample, less than 25% were seen once. The gene calls are TRBV7-2 and TRBJ2-7; D unclear. Sequenced sample: synovial fluid, either unsorted or a sorted T cell fraction (not recorded which). The receptor was derived from a male donor with ankylosing spondylitis. In DNA form, the CDR3 reads TGTGCCAGCAGCCCACAGTATGAGCAGTACTTC. Its protein is CASSPQYEQYF.